Below are 3 T cell receptor beta chains sequenced from a single sample in a study of shared clonotypes between healthy human individuals. Only in-frame clones appear in the TCRdb table, and some are missing; sequencing was by immunoSEQ multiplex PCR. The sample lists around 2.5 million clones, 80% to 95% occurring once. Material: naive CD4+ T cells from PBMCs. Described subset: CD45RA+ positively selected. Receptors were obtained from a man younger than 35 in good health. Some clones in this sample may be carry-over from other donors' samples.

The rearrangement links TRBV27 to TRBJ2-2; 8 bases line up with TRBD2. Losses at the gene ends were 3 bases for V and 3 bases for J; bases not matched to a gene: 6. The CDR3 runs 16 residues. CDR1 and CDR2 from the germline V gene are MNHEY and SMNVEV (reference sequence). The CDR3 loop reads CASSFFPGGYTGELFF. CDR3 sequence (DNA): TGTGCCAGCAGTTTTTTTCCGGGAGGGTACACCGGGGAGCTGTTTTTT.

The chain couples TRBV19 to TRBJ2-7; the match to TRBD1 covers 7 bases. This CDR3 is 15 amino acids long. The J segment lost 2 bases and the V segment lost 6 bases, leaving 10 bases of the junction unmatched. The V gene's germline CDR1 is LNHDA and CDR2 SQIVND (reference sequence). The chain's CDR3 is CASSPFLGQAYEQYF. Written as DNA, the CDR3 is TGTGCCAGTAGCCCTTTTCTAGGACAGGCCTACGAGCAGTACTTC.

The chain couples TRBV4-1 to TRBJ2-7, with D perhaps matching TRBD2 (6 bases). This CDR3 contains 16 residues. V shed 0 bases and J shed 5 bases, with 17 bases lying between them. CDR1 is MGHRA, CDR2 YSYEKL, per germline. CDR3 DNA: TGCGCCAGCAGCCAAGATCCCGGGGGAAGGAATGACGAGCAGTACTTC. Its protein is CASSQDPGGRNDEQYF.